The sequence of this T cell receptor (beta chain) was determined in a study of T cell repertoires in cytomegalovirus infection. Background on the study: Through public TCR beta signatures, both CMV infection and matching HLA type were indicated. Whole-study findings and limits: Clonotype analysis showed dominance of the ex vivo response by HLA-C-restricted CMV-specific TCR beta clonotypes. Accumulated public TCR beta family frequency recognized individuals carrying CMV together with the relevant HLA.

The V gene lost 6 bases and the J gene lost 2 bases, with 15 bases spanning the gap. The CDR3 is made up of 15 amino acids. The germline gives CDR1 SSHAT, CDR2 FNYEAQ (reference sequence). TCRdb passed the reads through MiXCR, listing each CDR3 protein once. Among just under 550,000 distinct CDR3 sequences, more than 20% were seen once, and the ten largest hold around 14%. As regards this clonotype: Antigen specificity is unknown.

This receptor was obtained from a human donor in good health (CMV status not recorded). Some clones in this sample may be carry-over from other donors' samples. Sequencing was performed on PBMCs. The chain links TRBV7-7 to TRBJ2-3; tentative D call: TRBD2 (6 bases). CDR3 coding DNA: TGTGCCAGCAGTCCGGGACTCGGAGACACAGATACGCAGTATTTT. Translated, it gives CASSPGLGDTDTQYF.